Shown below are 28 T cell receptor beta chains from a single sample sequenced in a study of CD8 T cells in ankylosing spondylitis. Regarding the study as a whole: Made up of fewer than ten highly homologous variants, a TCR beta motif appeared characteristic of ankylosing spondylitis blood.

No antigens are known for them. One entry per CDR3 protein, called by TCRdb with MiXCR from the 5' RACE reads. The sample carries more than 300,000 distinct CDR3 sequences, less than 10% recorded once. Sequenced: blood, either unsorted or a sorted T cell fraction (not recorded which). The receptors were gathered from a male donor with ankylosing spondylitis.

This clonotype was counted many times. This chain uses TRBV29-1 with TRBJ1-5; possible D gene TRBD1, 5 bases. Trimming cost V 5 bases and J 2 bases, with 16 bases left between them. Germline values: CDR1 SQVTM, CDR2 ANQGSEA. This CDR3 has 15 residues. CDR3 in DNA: TGCAGCGTTAGAACAGCGGGGGATGGCAATCAGCCCCAGCATTTT. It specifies CSVRTAGDGNQPQHF.

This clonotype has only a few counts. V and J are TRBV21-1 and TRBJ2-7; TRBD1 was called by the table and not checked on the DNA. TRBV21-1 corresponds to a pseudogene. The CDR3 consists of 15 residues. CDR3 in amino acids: CASSTPDRDTREQYF. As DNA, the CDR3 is TGTGCCAGCAGCACACCGGACAGGGACACTAGGGAGCAGTACTTC.

The CDR3 nucleotides read TGTGCCAGCAGCTTTGCCTTATTCGGAACAGATACGCAGTATTTT. Translated: CASSFALFGTDTQYF. The genes are TRBV11-2 and TRBJ2-3; D gene ambiguous. The CDR3 runs to 15 residues. Trimming took 3 bases from V and 3 from J, leaving 13 bases between them. Germline assignment: CDR1 SGHAT and CDR2 FQNNGV.

Here the CDR3 DNA reads TGCGCCAGCAGCCCATGGACAGGGGATACCTACGAGCAGTACTTC. Its protein is CASSPWTGDTYEQYF. The chain recombines TRBV5-1 with TRBJ2-7, with 9 bases identical to TRBD1. The CDR3 length is 15 residues. J lost 2 bases, V lost 4 bases, and 7 bases had no gene match. CDR1 is SGHRS and CDR2 is YFSETQ in the germline V gene.

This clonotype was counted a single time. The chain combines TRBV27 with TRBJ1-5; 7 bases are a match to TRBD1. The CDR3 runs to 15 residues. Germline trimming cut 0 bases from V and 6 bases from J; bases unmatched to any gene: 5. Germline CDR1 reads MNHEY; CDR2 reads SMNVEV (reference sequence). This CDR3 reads CASSLSGGGSQPQHF. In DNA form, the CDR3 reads TGTGCCAGCAGTTTATCGGGAGGGGGCTCTCAGCCCCAGCATTTT.

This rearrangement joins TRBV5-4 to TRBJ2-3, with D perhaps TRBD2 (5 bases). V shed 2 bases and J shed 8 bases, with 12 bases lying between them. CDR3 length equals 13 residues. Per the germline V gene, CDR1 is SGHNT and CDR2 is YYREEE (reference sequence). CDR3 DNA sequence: TGTGCCAGCAGCTTAGCTGGACTGGGTACGCAGTATTTT. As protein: CASSLAGLGTQYF.

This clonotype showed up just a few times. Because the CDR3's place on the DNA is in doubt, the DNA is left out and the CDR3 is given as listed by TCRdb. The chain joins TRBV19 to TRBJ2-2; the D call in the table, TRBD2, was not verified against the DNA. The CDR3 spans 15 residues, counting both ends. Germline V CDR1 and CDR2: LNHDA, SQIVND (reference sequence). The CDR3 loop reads CEYERRGRTPGSCFF.

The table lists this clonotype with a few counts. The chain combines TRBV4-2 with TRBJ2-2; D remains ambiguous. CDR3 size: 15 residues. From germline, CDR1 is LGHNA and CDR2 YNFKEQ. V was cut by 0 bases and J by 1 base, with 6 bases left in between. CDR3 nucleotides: TGTGCCAGCAGCCAAGAACTCGGGAACACCGGGGAGCTGTTTTTT. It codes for CASSQELGNTGELFF.

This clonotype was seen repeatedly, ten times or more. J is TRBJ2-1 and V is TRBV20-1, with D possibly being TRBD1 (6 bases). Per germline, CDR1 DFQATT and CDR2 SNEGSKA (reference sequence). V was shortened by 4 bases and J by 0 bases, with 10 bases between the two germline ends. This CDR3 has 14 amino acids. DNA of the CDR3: TGCAGTGCTACAGGACAGACCTCCTACAATGAGCAGTTCTTC. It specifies CSATGQTSYNEQFF.

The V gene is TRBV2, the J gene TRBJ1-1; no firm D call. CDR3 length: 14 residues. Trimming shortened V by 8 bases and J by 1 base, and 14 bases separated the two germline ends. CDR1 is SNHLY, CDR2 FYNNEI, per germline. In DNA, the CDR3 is TGTGCCAGCTCCGCTGAGGTACAGAACACTGAAGCTTTCTTT. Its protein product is CASSAEVQNTEAFF. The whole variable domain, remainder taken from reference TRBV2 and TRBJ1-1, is EPEVTQTPSHQVTQMGQEVILRCVPISNHLYFYWYRQILGQKVEFLVSFYNNEISEKSEIFDDQFSVERPDGSNFTLKIRSTKLEDSAMYFCASSAEVQNTEAFFGQGTRLTVV.

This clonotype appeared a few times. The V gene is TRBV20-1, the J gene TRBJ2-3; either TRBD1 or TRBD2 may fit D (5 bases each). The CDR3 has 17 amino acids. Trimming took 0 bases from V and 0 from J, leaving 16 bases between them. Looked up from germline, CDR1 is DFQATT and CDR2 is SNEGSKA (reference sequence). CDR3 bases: TGCAGTGCTAGAGACCCTCGAGGGGCTGAAAGCACAGATACGCAGTATTTT. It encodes CSARDPRGAESTDTQYF.

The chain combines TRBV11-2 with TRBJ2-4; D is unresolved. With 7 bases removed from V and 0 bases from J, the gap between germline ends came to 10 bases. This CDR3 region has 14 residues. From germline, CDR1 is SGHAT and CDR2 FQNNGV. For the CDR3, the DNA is TGTGCCAGCAAGGGTGAACTAGCCAAAAACATTCAGTACTTC. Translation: CASKGELAKNIQYF.

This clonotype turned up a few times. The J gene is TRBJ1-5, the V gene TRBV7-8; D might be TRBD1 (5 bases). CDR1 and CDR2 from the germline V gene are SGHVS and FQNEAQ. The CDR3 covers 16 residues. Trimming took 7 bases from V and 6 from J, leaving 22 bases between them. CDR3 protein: CASTSISGRASQPQHF. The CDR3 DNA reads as TGTGCCAGCACCTCTATCTCTGGCAGGGCTAGTCAGCCCCAGCATTTT.

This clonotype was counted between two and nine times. The CDR3 sequence: CASSQEVLAGSVGELFF. The CDR3 DNA reads as TGTGCCAGCAGCCAAGAAGTACTAGCGGGGTCGGTCGGGGAGCTGTTTTTT. The chain joins TRBV4-2 to TRBJ2-2, with TRBD2 identical over 10 bases. The CDR3 length is 17 residues. V lost 0 bases and J lost 7; bases outside the gene matches: 8. Germline loops: CDR1 LGHNA, CDR2 YNFKEQ.

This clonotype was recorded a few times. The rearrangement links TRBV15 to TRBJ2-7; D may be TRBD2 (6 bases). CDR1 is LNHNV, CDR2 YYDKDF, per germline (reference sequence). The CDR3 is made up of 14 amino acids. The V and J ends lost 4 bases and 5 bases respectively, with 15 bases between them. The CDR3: CATSIDPRRDEQYF. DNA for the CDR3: TGTGCCACCAGCATCGACCCCCGGAGGGACGAGCAGTACTTC.

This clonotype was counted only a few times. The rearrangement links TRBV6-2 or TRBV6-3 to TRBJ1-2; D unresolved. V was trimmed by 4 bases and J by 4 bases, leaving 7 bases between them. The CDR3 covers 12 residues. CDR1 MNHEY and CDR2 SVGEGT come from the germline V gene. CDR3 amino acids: CASSSSSYGYTF. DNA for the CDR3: TGTGCCAGCAGTTCTTCATCCTATGGCTACACCTTC.

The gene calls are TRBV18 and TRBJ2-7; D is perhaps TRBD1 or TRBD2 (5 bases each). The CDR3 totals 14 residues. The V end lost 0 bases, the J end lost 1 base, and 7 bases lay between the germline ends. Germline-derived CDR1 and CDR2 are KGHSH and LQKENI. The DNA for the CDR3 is TGTGCCAGCTCACCACCGGGGGTGTCCTACGAGCAGTACTTC. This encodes CASSPPGVSYEQYF.

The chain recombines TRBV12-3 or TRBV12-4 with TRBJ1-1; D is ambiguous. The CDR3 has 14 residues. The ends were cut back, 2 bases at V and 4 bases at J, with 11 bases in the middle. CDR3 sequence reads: CASSLLGSGTEAFF. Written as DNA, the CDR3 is TGTGCCAGCAGTTTACTAGGGAGTGGCACTGAAGCTTTCTTT.

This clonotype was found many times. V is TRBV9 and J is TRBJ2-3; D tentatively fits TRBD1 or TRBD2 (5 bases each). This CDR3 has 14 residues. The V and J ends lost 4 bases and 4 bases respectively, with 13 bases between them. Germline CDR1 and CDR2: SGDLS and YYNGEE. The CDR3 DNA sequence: TGTGCCAGCAGCCCGCGAGGGACCGCAGATACGCAGTATTTT. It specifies CASSPRGTADTQYF.

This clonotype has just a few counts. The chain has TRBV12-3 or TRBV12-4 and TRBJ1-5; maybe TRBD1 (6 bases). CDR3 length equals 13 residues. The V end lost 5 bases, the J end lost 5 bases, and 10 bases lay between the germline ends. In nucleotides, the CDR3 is TGTGCCAGCAGTCCAGGGGAGGATCAGCCCCAGCATTTT. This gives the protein CASSPGEDQPQHF.

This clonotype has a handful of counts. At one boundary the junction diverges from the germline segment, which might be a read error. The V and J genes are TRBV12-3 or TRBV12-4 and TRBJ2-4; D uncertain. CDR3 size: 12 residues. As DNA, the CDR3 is TGTGCCAGCAGTTTGTTCACTGGGGATCAACACTTC. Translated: CASSLFTGDQHF.

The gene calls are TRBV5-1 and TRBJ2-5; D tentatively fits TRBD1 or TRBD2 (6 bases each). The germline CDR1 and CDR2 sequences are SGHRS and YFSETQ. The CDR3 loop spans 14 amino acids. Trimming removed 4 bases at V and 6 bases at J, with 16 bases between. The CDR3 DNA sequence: TGCGCCAGCAGCCCTCTAGGGGGGCAAAAGACCCAGTACTTC. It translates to CASSPLGGQKTQYF.

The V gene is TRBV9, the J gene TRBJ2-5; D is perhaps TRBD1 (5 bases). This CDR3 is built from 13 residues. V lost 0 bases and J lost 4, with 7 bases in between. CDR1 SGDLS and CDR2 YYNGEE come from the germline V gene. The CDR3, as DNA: TGTGCCAGCAGCGTAGTGCAGGGAGAGACCCAGTACTTC. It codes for CASSVVQGETQYF.

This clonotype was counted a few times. The CDR3 loop reads CSARVSGLIEQYF. In nucleotides, the CDR3 is TGCAGTGCTAGAGTTTCGGGACTCATAGAGCAGTACTTC. The gene calls are TRBV20-1 and TRBJ2-7, with D tentatively TRBD2 (6 bases). The CDR3 runs 13 residues. Germline CDR1 reads DFQATT; CDR2 reads SNEGSKA (reference sequence). V lost 1 base and J 7 bases, leaving 14 bases between the germline ends.

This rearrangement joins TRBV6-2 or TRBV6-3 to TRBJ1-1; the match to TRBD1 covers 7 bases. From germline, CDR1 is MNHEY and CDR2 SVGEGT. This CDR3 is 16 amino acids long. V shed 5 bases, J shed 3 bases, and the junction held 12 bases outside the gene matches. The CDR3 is CASSIRQGLRDTEAFF. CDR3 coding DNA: TGTGCCAGCAGTATTCGACAGGGACTAAGGGACACTGAAGCTTTCTTT.

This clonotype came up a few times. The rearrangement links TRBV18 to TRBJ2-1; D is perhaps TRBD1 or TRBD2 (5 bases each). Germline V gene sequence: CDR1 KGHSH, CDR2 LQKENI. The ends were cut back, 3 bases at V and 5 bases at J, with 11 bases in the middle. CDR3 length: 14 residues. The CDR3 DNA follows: TGTGCCAGCTCACCGAGGGACGCGCACAATGAGCAGTTCTTC. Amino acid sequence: CASSPRDAHNEQFF.

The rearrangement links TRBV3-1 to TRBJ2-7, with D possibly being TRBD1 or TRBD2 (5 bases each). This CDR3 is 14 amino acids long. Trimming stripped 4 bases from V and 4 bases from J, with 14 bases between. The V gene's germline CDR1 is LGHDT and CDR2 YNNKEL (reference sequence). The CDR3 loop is CASSPGTREYEQYF. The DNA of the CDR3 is TGTGCCAGCAGCCCCGGGACGCGAGAATACGAGCAGTACTTC.

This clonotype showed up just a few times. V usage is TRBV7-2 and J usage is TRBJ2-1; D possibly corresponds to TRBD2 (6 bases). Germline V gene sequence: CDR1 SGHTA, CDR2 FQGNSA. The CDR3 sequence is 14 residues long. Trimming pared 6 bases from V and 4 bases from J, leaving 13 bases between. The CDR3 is CASREREAYNEQFF. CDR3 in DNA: TGTGCCAGCAGGGAAAGGGAGGCGTACAATGAGCAGTTCTTC.